This entry features one T cell receptor beta chain sequence. With 1 base removed from V and 5 bases from J, the gap between germline ends came to 11 bases. Germline CDR1 reads KGHSH; CDR2 reads LQKENI. The CDR3 contains 14 residues. The data stem from a study of blood T cell repertoires in COVID-19. The wider study: Sites in the United States, Italy and Spain provided acute and convalescent COVID-19 samples. PBMCs, B-cell-depleted T cells, or T cells were the source of the cDNA or gDNA that made up the material.

Two negative PCRs, clearance, or symptom resolution characterized the recovered Cohort 3 donors. Authors' analysis steps: Reference gene primer amplification yielded estimated nucleated cell counts. Profiled with immunoSEQ multiplex PCR; TCRdb holds only in-frame clones, not every one. Clonal size and the V and J genes are those of that table, whereas D and trimming came from the DNA. The table lists 190,000 or so clones, around 89% of them singletons. The V and J genes are TRBV18 and TRBJ1-2; no clear D. This TCR derives from a young man who had recovered from COVID-19. Sequencing was carried out using PBMCs or T cells enriched from blood (not recorded which). The CDR3 coding sequence is TGTGCCAGCTCACCACGCAAGGAGGTATATGGCTACACCTTC. This gives the protein CASSPRKEVYGYTF.